Below are 27 T cell receptor beta chains sequenced from a single sample in a study of sequential checkpoint blockade in melanoma. Assay used: immunoSEQ multiplex PCR; TCRdb lists only in-frame clones, some missing. Of fewer than 14,000 clones in the sample, around two thirds were seen once. Treatment reported: randomized to nivolumab then ipilimumab (arm A) or the reverse (arm B). Material: CD8+ T cells sorted from blood (inferred from file names), obtained from a patient given nivolumab and ipilimumab in sequence. Receptors originate from a human donor with melanoma.

The rearrangement joins TRBV5-6 to TRBJ2-7; maybe TRBD2 (5 bases). The CDR3 sequence is 15 residues long. Germline CDR1 reads SGHDT; CDR2 reads YYEEEE. Deletions cut 3 bases from V and 2 bases from J, with 15 bases between. In DNA form, the CDR3 reads TGTGCCAGCAGCTCTGACGGGGAGTCCCCCTACGAGCAGTACTTC. This encodes CASSSDGESPYEQYF.

This chain connects TRBV6-5 to TRBJ1-1; TRBD1 matches 7 bases. After removal of 2 bases from V and 0 bases from J, the junction contained 3 bases not matched to a gene. Germline-derived CDR1 and CDR2 are MNHEY and SVGAGI. This CDR3 is 15 amino acids long. CDR3 DNA: TGTGCCAGCAGTTACCCGGGACAGTTGAACACTGAAGCTTTCTTT. This translates into CASSYPGQLNTEAFF.

V and J are TRBV13 and TRBJ2-1; D is uncertain. This CDR3 contains 13 residues. Germline CDR1 is PRHDT and CDR2 is FYEKMQ (reference sequence). V was clipped by 0 bases and J by 7 bases, with 7 bases between them. The CDR3 DNA reads TGTGCCAGCAGCTTAGGTTGGCGGAATGAGCAGTTCTTC. Residues: CASSLGWRNEQFF.

The chain employs TRBV2 and TRBJ1-5; no clear D. Germline loops: CDR1 SNHLY, CDR2 FYNNEI. With 4 bases removed from V and 4 bases from J, the gap between germline ends came to 14 bases. This CDR3 region has 15 residues. CDR3 amino acids: CASSGFGVVNQPQHF. The CDR3 DNA sequence: TGTGCCAGCAGTGGTTTCGGGGTGGTAAATCAGCCCCAGCATTTT.

CDR3 nucleotides: TGTGCCATCAGTGAGTCTGGGGCAGGGGCCTCAAATGAAAAACTGTTTTTT. Protein: CAISESGAGASNEKLFF. This chain connects TRBV10-3 to TRBJ1-4, with D possibly TRBD1 on 6 matching bases. Germline lookup yields CDR1 ENHRY and CDR2 SYGVKD. V was trimmed by 0 bases and J by 5 bases, leaving 16 bases between them. The CDR3 is 17 residues long.

This chain joins TRBV28 and TRBJ2-5, with 7 bases aligning to TRBD2. V lost 2 bases and J lost 2; bases outside the gene matches: 2. This CDR3 contains 14 residues. The germline gives CDR1 MDHEN, CDR2 SYDVKM. CDR3 loop: CASSLVRGQETQYF. In nucleotides, the CDR3 is TGTGCCAGCAGTTTAGTGCGGGGGCAAGAGACCCAGTACTTC.

The rearrangement links TRBV27 to TRBJ2-5; a possible D gene is TRBD1 (5 bases). The end of the DNA aligns better with TRBJ2-7, so the J call may be wrong. Germline CDR1 and CDR2: MNHEY and SMNVEV (reference sequence). The CDR3 consists of 13 residues. CDR3 DNA: TGTGCCAGCAGGCAGACAGAGGCCTACGAGCAGTACTTC. It specifies CASRQTEAYEQYF.

The chain employs TRBV19 and TRBJ2-1; maybe TRBD2 (6 bases). The germline V gene has CDR1 LNHDA and CDR2 SQIVND (reference sequence). The CDR3 sequence is 15 residues long. V dropped 3 bases and J dropped 8 bases, with 17 bases sitting between them. The CDR3 nucleotides read TGTGCCAGTAGTATGGGGATTCGGGCGGGATATGAGCAGTTCTTC. It encodes CASSMGIRAGYEQFF.

The CDR3, as DNA: TGTGCCAGCAGCGTTCAGGGGGCAGCTGGGGAGCTGTTTTTT. Translated: CASSVQGAAGELFF. The chain links TRBV9 to TRBJ2-2; 8 bases are a match to TRBD1. This CDR3 spans 14 amino acids. Germline CDR1 reads SGDLS; CDR2 reads YYNGEE. V lost 2 bases, J lost 8 bases, and 5 bases stayed unmatched.

The chain has TRBV15 and TRBJ1-4, with a weak D call TRBD1 (5 bases). This CDR3 is 16 amino acids long. The V and J ends lost 5 bases and 3 bases respectively, with 16 bases between them. CDR1 LNHNV and CDR2 YYDKDF come from the germline V gene (reference sequence). Written as DNA, the CDR3 is TGTGCCACCAGCTTCCTCCCGGGGGGGGCTAATGAAAAACTGTTTTTT. It is translated as CATSFLPGGANEKLFF.

The chain carries TRBV11-2 and TRBJ2-1; tentatively, D is TRBD1 (6 bases). The V and J ends lost 7 bases and 2 bases respectively, with 18 bases between them. Per germline, CDR1 SGHAT and CDR2 FQNNGV. This CDR3 comprises 16 residues. The CDR3 spells CASTMGASRTYNEQFF. CDR3 DNA: TGTGCCAGCACCATGGGGGCTAGCCGGACCTACAATGAGCAGTTCTTC.

This clone was found a few times. The V and J genes are TRBV19 and TRBJ2-5; D gene ambiguous. CDR3 size: 14 residues. Trimming took 3 bases from V and 9 from J, leaving 17 bases between them. Germline-derived CDR1 and CDR2 are LNHDA and SQIVND (reference sequence). The CDR3 DNA reads TGTGCCAGTAGTATTTCAGCGCTAGATGTGTCCCAGTACTTC. This encodes CASSISALDVSQYF. Combining the CDR3 with reference TRBV19 and TRBJ2-5 gives the whole variable domain DGGITQSPKYLFRKEGQNVTLSCEQNLNHDAMYWYRQDPGQGLRLIYYSQIVNDFQKGDIAEGYSVSREKKESFPLTVTSAQKNPTAFYLCASSISALDVSQYFGPGTRLLVL.

The chain is built from TRBV27 and TRBJ1-2; D is possibly TRBD1 (5 bases). Trimming cost V 6 bases and J 4 bases, with 15 bases left between them. This CDR3 has 14 amino acids. Germline CDR1 and CDR2: MNHEY and SMNVEV (reference sequence). The DNA for the CDR3 is TGTGCCAGCAGGGAAGCAGGGTATTCCTATGGCTACACCTTC. Protein: CASREAGYSYGYTF.

This clone showed up just a few times. V gene TRBV5-6 combines with J gene TRBJ1-1, with D unclear. This CDR3 has 15 residues. Germline V gives CDR1 SGHDT, CDR2 YYEEEE. V lost 1 base and J lost 0, with 10 bases in between. The CDR3 reads CASSLSALMNTEAFF. CDR3 nucleotides: TGTGCCAGCAGCTTGTCTGCGTTGATGAACACTGAAGCTTTCTTT.

This clone has a handful of counts. The J gene is TRBJ2-1, the V gene TRBV2; D not resolved. V was clipped by 1 base and J by 4 bases, with 8 bases between them. CDR1 SNHLY and CDR2 FYNNEI come from the germline V gene. This CDR3 spans 14 amino acids. CDR3 nucleotides: TGTGCCAGCAGTGAAGGACTCGAGTACAATGAGCAGTTCTTC. Protein product: CASSEGLEYNEQFF. Looking up the rest from reference TRBV2 and TRBJ2-1 gives the full variable domain: EPEVTQTPSHQVTQMGQEVILRCVPISNHLYFYWYRQILGQKVEFLVSFYNNEISEKSEIFDDQFSVERPDGSNFTLKIRSTKLEDSAMYFCASSEGLEYNEQFFGPGTRLTVL.

This sequence joins TRBV7-9 and TRBJ2-2; 7 nucleotides agree with TRBD1. Germline lookup yields CDR1 SEHNR and CDR2 FQNEAQ (reference sequence). The CDR3 length is 15 residues. V lost 2 bases to trimming and J lost 7 bases; unmatched junction nucleotides: 7. The CDR3 sequence is CASSLQGVADGELFF. DNA for the CDR3: TGTGCCAGCAGCTTACAGGGGGTAGCTGACGGGGAGCTGTTTTTT.

This clone was recorded a few times. The chain has TRBV27 and TRBJ2-1; D is possibly TRBD1 (5 bases). Per the germline V gene, CDR1 is MNHEY and CDR2 is SMNVEV (reference sequence). The V gene lost 4 bases and the J gene lost 0 bases, with 13 bases spanning the gap. The CDR3 is 16 amino acids. CDR3 protein: CASSSQGASSYNEQFF. The CDR3 DNA follows: TGTGCCAGCAGTTCTCAAGGGGCGAGCTCCTACAATGAGCAGTTCTTC.

This rearrangement joins TRBV27 to TRBJ2-7; 9 bases are shared with TRBD1. The CDR3 extends over 16 amino acids. Trimming took 0 bases from V and 4 from J; bases not matched to a gene: 7. CDR1 is MNHEY, CDR2 SMNVEV, per germline (reference sequence). In DNA form, the CDR3 reads TGTGCCAGCAGTTTATCGGCCGGGACAGGGACGTACGAGCAGTACTTC. Residues: CASSLSAGTGTYEQYF.

The chain links TRBV7-9 to TRBJ1-1; possibly TRBD1 for D (6 bases). The germline gives CDR1 SEHNR, CDR2 FQNEAQ (reference sequence). This CDR3 contains 15 residues. V was cut by 1 base and J by 5 bases, with 14 bases left in between. The DNA for the CDR3 is TGTGCCAGCAGCTTAGAGGGCAGGGGAGGGACTGAAGCTTTCTTT. It encodes CASSLEGRGGTEAFF.

The chain recombines TRBV12-5 with TRBJ1-1, with 9 positions matching TRBD1. V lost 6 bases to trimming and J lost 7 bases; unmatched junction nucleotides: 9. CDR1 is LGHNT and CDR2 is FRNRAP in the germline V gene. The CDR3 runs to 14 residues. CDR3 coding DNA: TGTGCTAGTGGCCCCCCGGACAGGGGATTTGAAGCTTTCTTT. It translates to CASGPPDRGFEAFF.

The chain recombines TRBV6-1 with TRBJ2-7; tentatively, D is TRBD1 (6 bases). This CDR3 is built from 17 residues. V was clipped by 2 bases and J by 3 bases, with 20 bases between them. Germline CDR1 and CDR2: MNHNS and SASEGT. DNA of the CDR3: TGTGCCAGCAGTGAACCGGGACACGGCACGGGCGTCTACGAGCAGTACTTC. Translated: CASSEPGHGTGVYEQYF.

In this sample, this clone turned up once. The V gene is TRBV6-5, the J gene TRBJ1-1, with D unclear. This CDR3 region has 13 residues. V was shortened by 0 bases and J by 4 bases, with 6 bases between the two germline ends. CDR1 is MNHEY and CDR2 is SVGAGI in the germline V gene. The CDR3 nucleotides are TGTGCCAGCAGTTACTCGACAAGCACTGAAGCTTTCTTT. It codes for CASSYSTSTEAFF.

The V gene is TRBV7-2, the J gene TRBJ2-7, with 7 bases that match TRBD2. Per the germline V gene, CDR1 is SGHTA and CDR2 is FQGNSA. V was pared by 1 base and J by 7 bases, with 19 bases of the junction left unmatched. This CDR3 spans 18 amino acids. CDR3 protein: CASSLVKAGPRLWEEQYF. In nucleotides, the CDR3 is TGTGCCAGCAGCTTAGTCAAAGCGGGACCCCGTTTGTGGGAAGAGCAGTACTTC.

This clone showed up just once. CDR3 nucleotide sequence: TGTGCCAGCAGCCAAGAGATTTACGGGTTCACGAACACCGGGGAGCTGTTTTTT. Translation gives CASSQEIYGFTNTGELFF. The chain has TRBV14 and TRBJ2-2; D remains ambiguous. The CDR3 has 18 amino acids. CDR1 is SGHDN, CDR2 FVKESK, per germline. Trimming stripped 0 bases from V and 0 bases from J, with 14 bases between.

The chain combines TRBV30 with TRBJ2-7; tentatively, D is TRBD2 (5 bases). Trimming took 0 bases from V and 3 from J, leaving 12 bases between them. Germline V lookup: CDR1 GTSNPN, CDR2 SVGIG (reference sequence). The CDR3 loop spans 14 amino acids. DNA for the CDR3: TGTGCCTGGAGTGTGAGGGCCGATGGCTACGAGCAGTACTTC. Amino acid sequence: CAWSVRADGYEQYF.

V and J are TRBV27 and TRBJ2-3; D is unclear. The germline V and J ends were trimmed by 3 bases and 0 bases, with 7 bases remaining between them. Germline V gene sequence: CDR1 MNHEY, CDR2 SMNVEV (reference sequence). This CDR3 region has 14 residues. CDR3 loop: CASSFGRSTDTQYF. As DNA, the CDR3 is TGTGCCAGCAGTTTTGGCCGTAGCACAGATACGCAGTATTTT.

This chain joins TRBV6-5 and TRBJ1-2, with TRBD1 as a possible D gene (6 bases). CDR1 and CDR2 from the germline V gene are MNHEY and SVGAGI. The CDR3 extends over 14 amino acids. Trimming stripped 2 bases from V and 6 bases from J, with 13 bases between. The CDR3 region has the DNA TGTGCCAGCAGTTACCGTAATCACAGGGATGGCTACACCTTC. Its protein product is CASSYRNHRDGYTF.